This TCR beta chain was found in a study of patients and donors after allogeneic stem cell transplantation. TCRdb analysed the RT-PCR reads with MiXCR anew, one entry per CDR3 protein. The profile covers a few hundred thousand distinct CDR3 sequences, with roughly 15% appearing a single time and around a tenth taken by the ten largest. From germline, CDR1 is KGHDR and CDR2 SFDVKD. J lost 2 bases, V lost 4 bases, and 0 bases had no gene match. This CDR3 comprises 13 residues. This clonotype was recorded a few times. Sample: blood, either unsorted or a sorted T cell fraction (not recorded which). The receptor comes from a human donor who was either an allogeneic HSCT recipient or a stem cell or donor lymphocyte infusion donor (not recorded which). It is not recorded whose cells these are; they may come from a transplant donor. The chain carries TRBV24-1 and TRBJ2-7; 8 nucleotides line up with TRBD1. The CDR3: CATSEGQAYEQYF. CDR3 bases: TGTGCCACCAGTGAGGGACAGGCCTACGAGCAGTACTTC.